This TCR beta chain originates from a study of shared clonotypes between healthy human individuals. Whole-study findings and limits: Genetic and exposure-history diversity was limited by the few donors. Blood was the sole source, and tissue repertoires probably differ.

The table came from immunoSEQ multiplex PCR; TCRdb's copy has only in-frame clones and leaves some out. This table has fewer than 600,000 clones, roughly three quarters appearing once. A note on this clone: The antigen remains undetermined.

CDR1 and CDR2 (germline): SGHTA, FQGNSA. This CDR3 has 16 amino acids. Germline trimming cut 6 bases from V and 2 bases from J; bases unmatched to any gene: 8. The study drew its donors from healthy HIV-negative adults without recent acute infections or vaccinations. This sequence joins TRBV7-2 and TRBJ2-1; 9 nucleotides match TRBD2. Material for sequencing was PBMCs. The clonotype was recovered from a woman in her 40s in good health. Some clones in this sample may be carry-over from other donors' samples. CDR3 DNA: TGTGCCAGCAGGACTAGCGGCCCTCAGACCTACAATGAGCAGTTCTTC. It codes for CASRTSGPQTYNEQFF.